The rows below give T cell receptor beta chains drawn from one sample of a study of PD-L1 blockade in urothelial cancer. Repertoires were generated with immunoSEQ multiplex PCR, while TCRdb's copy carries only in-frame clones and drops some. The repertoire includes more than 55,000 clones, more than 80% of them detected once, and 1.6% sits in the top ten. The specimen comprised PBMCs, sampled around atezolizumab (anti-PD-L1) treatment. The origin of the receptors is a man between 65 and 85 years old with urothelial cancer. Both conserved end residues are part of each CDR3. Each record gives: V gene, J gene, D gene, clone size, CDR3 DNA, CDR3 protein. D genes are given only for firm matches. Clone size is shown for a subset of rows, as once, few, many or a class of expanded clone.

TRBV5-5	TRBJ2-2	NA	few	TGTGCCAGCAGCCTATGGACAGACAACACCGGGGAGCTGTTTTTT	CASSLWTDNTGELFF
TRBV27	TRBJ2-7	TRBD1	NA	TGTGCCAGCAGTTTATCCCGGGACAGTTTCTACGAGCAGTACTTC	CASSLSRDSFYEQYF
TRBV12-5	TRBJ2-1	TRBD2	once	TGTGCTAGTGGTTTCGGGGGGAGCGGAGACAATGAGCAGTTCTTC	CASGFGGSGDNEQFF
TRBV5-1	TRBJ1-2	TRBD1	NA	TGCGCCAGCAGCTTAACCGGGACAGGGAGTGGCTACACCTTC	CASSLTGTGSGYTF
TRBV19	TRBJ2-1	NA	few	TGTGCCTCACGGGGGAACCCGAACAATGAGCAGTTCTTC	CASRGNPNNEQFF
TRBV7-9	TRBJ1-5	NA	NA	TGTGCCAGCAGCTTAACGTCAGGGAATCAGCCCCAGCATTTT	CASSLTSGNQPQHF
TRBV2	TRBJ2-1	TRBD1	NA	TGTGCCAGCAGTATACTTCTGGGGACAGATGAGCAGTTCTTC	CASSILLGTDEQFF
TRBV10-3	TRBJ2-7	TRBD2	NA	TGTGCCACCGGACTAGCGGACATAACCACTACCTACGAGCAGTACTTC	CATGLADITTTYEQYF
TRBV9	TRBJ1-1	TRBD1	NA	TGTGCCAGCAGCGTAGACAGGGGTGGTACTGAAGCTTTCTTT	CASSVDRGGTEAFF
TRBV14	TRBJ2-7	TRBD2	NA	TGTGCCAGCAGCCTTGTAGATCGAGCGGGAGGCTACTACGAGCAGTACTTC	CASSLVDRAGGYYEQYF
TRBV27	TRBJ1-2	TRBD1	once	TGTGCCAGCAGTTTCAAGGGGGTGGGACAGTCTATGGACTACACCTTC	CASSFKGVGQSMDYTF
TRBV18	TRBJ2-3	NA	once	TGTGCCAGCTCACCCGGGTTTACAGATACGCAGTATTTT	CASSPGFTDTQYF
TRBV6-1	TRBJ2-2	TRBD2	NA	TGTGCCAGCTCAGCGGGACGGGCCGGGGAGCTGTTTTTT	CASSAGRAGELFF
TRBV30	TRBJ2-1	TRBD2	once	TGTGCCTGGAGGGCAGCTAGCGGGAGTAGGAAGTTCTTC	CAWRAASGSRKFF
TRBV29-1	TRBJ1-2	TRBD1	NA	TGCAGCGTTTACGGACAGGAGAGAAATGGCTACACCTTC	CSVYGQERNGYTF
TRBV7-2	TRBJ2-7	TRBD2	NA	TGTGCCAGCAGCTCCACTAGCGGGAATCCTCTCTACGAGCAGTACTTC	CASSSTSGNPLYEQYF
TRBV6-1	TRBJ1-5	NA	NA	TGTGCCAGCAGTGAAAACAGGGATCAGCCCCAGCATTTT	CASSENRDQPQHF
TRBV5-1	TRBJ2-1	NA	NA	TGCGCCAGCAGCGTGGAGGGGCGCAATGAGCAGTTCTTC	CASSVEGRNEQFF
TRBV6-6	TRBJ2-7	NA	few	TGTGCCAGCAGTTTCGGGGTATCCTACGAGCAGTACTTC	CASSFGVSYEQYF
TRBV10-1	TRBJ1-1	TRBD1	NA	TGCGCCAGCAGTGAAGACAGGGTGAGTGAAGCTTTCTTT	CASSEDRVSEAFF
TRBV18	TRBJ1-2	TRBD1	NA	TGTGCCAGCTCCCCGACAGGGGATACTGGCTACACCTTC	CASSPTGDTGYTF
TRBV14	TRBJ2-7	NA	NA	TGTGCCAGCAGCCAAGATCTGTGGGACTCACACTCCCTCGAGCAGTACTTC	CASSQDLWDSHSLEQYF
TRBV6-1	TRBJ1-1	NA	NA	TGTGCCAGCAGTGGTGGGGGCTCTGGCCCTGAAGCTTTCTTT	CASSGGGSGPEAFF
TRBV19	TRBJ1-2	TRBD1	NA	TGTGCCAGTAGCCCCGGACAGGGTAACGGCTACACCTTC	CASSPGQGNGYTF
TRBV6-1	TRBJ2-5	NA	NA	TGTGCCAGCAGTGAAGCCACAGGGAGTGGCGAGACCCAGTACTTC	CASSEATGSGETQYF
TRBV2	TRBJ1-2	TRBD1	few	TGTGCCAGCAGCTCGACAGGGGGCCGGCGGGGTGGCTACACCTTC	CASSSTGGRRGGYTF
TRBV13	TRBJ2-2	TRBD2	NA	TGTGCCAGCTCTCGCGGGACTACTAACACCGGGGAGCTGTTTTTT	CASSRGTTNTGELFF
TRBV28	TRBJ2-7	NA	NA	TGTGCCAGCAGTTTGCGGGGATGGGCCTACGAGCAGTACTTC	CASSLRGWAYEQYF
TRBV4-3	TRBJ1-5	NA	NA	TGCGCCAGCAGCCTTAACAATCAGCCCCAGCATTTT	CASSLNNQPQHF
TRBV11-2	TRBJ2-1	TRBD2	few	TGTGCCAGCAGCGATCCTGGACTAGCGGGAGTGGCTGAGCAGTTCTTC	CASSDPGLAGVAEQFF
TRBV27	TRBJ2-3	NA	NA	TGTGCCAGCAGTTTAGCGGCCGGCACAGATACGCAGTATTTT	CASSLAAGTDTQYF
TRBV19	TRBJ1-5	TRBD1	NA	TGTGCCAGTAGTGTGGGGACAGGGAATCAGCCCCAGCATTTT	CASSVGTGNQPQHF
TRBV11-2	TRBJ2-1	NA	NA	TGTGCCAGCAGCTTAGTAGGGCGAGGGGGTGGCTACAATGAGCAGTTCTTC	CASSLVGRGGGYNEQFF
TRBV14	TRBJ2-3	NA	NA	TGTGCCAGCAGCCAAGGGCTCACAGATACGCAGTATTTT	CASSQGLTDTQYF
TRBV6-6	TRBJ2-7	NA	NA	TGTGCCAGCAGTTACGAGACGACTACCTACGAGCAGTACTTC	CASSYETTTYEQYF
TRBV5-1	TRBJ2-7	TRBD1	NA	TGCGCCAGCAGCGCCGGGACAGGGACCCCCTACGAGCAGTACTTC	CASSAGTGTPYEQYF
TRBV18	TRBJ2-5	NA	NA	TGTGCCAGCTCACCCGAGGAGACCCAGTACTTC	CASSPEETQYF
TRBV6-5	TRBJ2-2	NA	few	TGTGCCAGCAGTTTAACGGGAGCCGGGGAGCTGTTTTTT	CASSLTGAGELFF
TRBV5-4	TRBJ1-1	NA	NA	TGTGCCAGCAGCTTGGGGGGGCGAGGCACTGAAGCTTTCTTT	CASSLGGRGTEAFF
TRBV7-9	TRBJ2-2	NA	NA	TGTGCCAGCAGCCCCCTCACCGGTTCCCCCACCACCGGGGAGCTGTTTTTT	CASSPLTGSPTTGELFF